Listed below are T cell receptor beta chains from one sample, sequenced in a study of blood T cell repertoires in COVID-19. TCRdb keeps only in-frame clones here, not all; method: immunoSEQ multiplex PCR. The data show under 250,000 clones, 88% seen once. The specimen sequenced was PBMCs or T cells enriched from blood (not recorded which). Receptors originate from a woman between 40 and 50 years old who had been exposed to COVID-19. Both conserved end residues are part of each CDR3. D genes are given only for firm matches. Only some rows state a clone size, as once, few, many or a class for expanded clones.

TRBV7-3,NA,TRBJ1-6,NA,TGTGCCAGCAGCTTAACCTCAGGGTTGGGATCACCCCTCCACTTT,CASSLTSGLGSPLHF
TRBV12-3/TRBV12-4,few,TRBJ2-1,TRBD1,TGTGCCAGCAGGCCGGACAGGGGACATGAGCAGTTCTTC,CASRPDRGHEQFF
TRBV30,NA,TRBJ1-5,NA,TGTGCCTGGAGGGGCAGGGGTACTCAGCCCCAGCATTTT,CAWRGRGTQPQHF
TRBV4-3,NA,TRBJ2-7,NA,TGCGCCAGCAGCCAAGATCTCCGGGGTTCGGGTTACTACGAGCAGTACTTC,CASSQDLRGSGYYEQYF
TRBV29-1,NA,TRBJ1-1,NA,TGCAGCGGTAGGAACCAGGGCAACACTGAAGCTTTCTTT,CSGRNQGNTEAFF
TRBV19,NA,TRBJ2-1,TRBD1,TGTGCCAGTAGTCGGGGACAGGGCTTGGGGATTGAGCAGTTCTTC,CASSRGQGLGIEQFF
TRBV24-1,NA,TRBJ1-5,TRBD1,TGTGCCACCAGTGACTACGGGACAGGACCCAATCAGCCCCAGCATTTT,CATSDYGTGPNQPQHF
TRBV19,NA,TRBJ1-5,TRBD1,TGTGCCAGTTGTGGACAGGGTCGTAGGTCTCAGCCCCAGCATTTT,CASCGQGRRSQPQHF
TRBV19,few,TRBJ1-5,NA,TGTGCCAGTAGTGAGGCGAATCAGCCCCAGCATTTT,CASSEANQPQHF
TRBV7-9,NA,TRBJ1-1,TRBD1,TGTGCCAGCAGCCAGGGGACAGGGGAAAGGAACACTGAAGCTTTCTTT,CASSQGTGERNTEAFF
TRBV3-1/TRBV3-2,NA,TRBJ1-5,NA,TGTGCCAGCAGCCAACCGGGTCACTATAGCAATCAGCCCCAGCATTTT,CASSQPGHYSNQPQHF
TRBV4-2,NA,TRBJ1-1,NA,TGTGCCAGCAGCCAAGATCCAGGGTCAGAGAACACTGAAGCTTTCTTT,CASSQDPGSENTEAFF
TRBV4-3,once,TRBJ1-1,NA,TGCGCCAGCAGCCAAGATGCCGTTTCCAGCACTGAAGCTTTCTTT,CASSQDAVSSTEAFF
TRBV27,NA,TRBJ2-1,TRBD2,TGTGCCAGCAGTCCCCCTAGCGGGGGGAGCTCCTACAATGAGCAGTTCTTC,CASSPPSGGSSYNEQFF
TRBV5-1,NA,TRBJ1-1,TRBD1,TGCGCCAGCAGAAACACAGGGGGCGCGGGCACTGAAGCTTTCTTT,CASRNTGGAGTEAFF
TRBV28,NA,TRBJ1-2,TRBD1,TGTGCCAGCAGGGGCTCGGACAGGTTGTTGGGGGACTATGGCTACACCTTC,CASRGSDRLLGDYGYTF
TRBV19,NA,TRBJ2-7,NA,TGTGCCAGTAGTACCGGACAGTCCTACGAGCAGTACTTC,CASSTGQSYEQYF
TRBV7-2,once,TRBJ1-4,NA,TGTGCCAGCAGCGAGGGCCCGGCTAATGAAAAACTGTTTTTT,CASSEGPANEKLFF
TRBV18,NA,TRBJ2-1,NA,TGTGCCAGCTCACCGCCCGGGGATGTCTACAATGAGCAGTTCTTC,CASSPPGDVYNEQFF
TRBV28,once,TRBJ1-2,NA,TGTGCCAGCAGTCGGAGAAACAATTTCTATGGCTACACCTTC,CASSRRNNFYGYTF